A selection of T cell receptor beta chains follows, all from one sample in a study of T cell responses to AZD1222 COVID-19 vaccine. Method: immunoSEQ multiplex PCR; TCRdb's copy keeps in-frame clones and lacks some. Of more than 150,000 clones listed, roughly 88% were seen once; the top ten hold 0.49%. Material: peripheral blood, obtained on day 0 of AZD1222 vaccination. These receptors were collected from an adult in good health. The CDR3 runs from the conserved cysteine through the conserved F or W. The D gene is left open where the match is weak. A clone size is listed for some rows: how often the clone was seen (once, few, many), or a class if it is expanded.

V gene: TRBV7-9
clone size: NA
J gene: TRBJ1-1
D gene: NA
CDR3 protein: CASTPGYFEAFF
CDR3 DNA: TGTGCCAGCACCCCTGGCTATTTTGAAGCTTTCTTT

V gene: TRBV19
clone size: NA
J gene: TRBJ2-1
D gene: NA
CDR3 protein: CASSSVSYNEQFF
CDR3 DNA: TGTGCCAGTAGTTCGGTTTCCTACAATGAGCAGTTCTTC

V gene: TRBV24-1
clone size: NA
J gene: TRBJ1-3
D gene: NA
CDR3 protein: CATSEGSNSGNTIYF
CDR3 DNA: TGTGCCACCAGTGAAGGCTCCAACTCTGGAAACACCATATATTTT

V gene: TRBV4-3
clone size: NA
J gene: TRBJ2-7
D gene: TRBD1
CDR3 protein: CASSQGTGTGVLEQYF
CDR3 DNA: TGCGCCAGCAGCCAGGGGACCGGGACAGGGGTTTTAGAGCAGTACTTC

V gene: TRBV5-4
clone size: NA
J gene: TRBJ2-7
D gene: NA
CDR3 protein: CASSIRTVPWEQYF
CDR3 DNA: TGTGCCAGCAGTATCAGGACAGTTCCTTGGGAGCAGTACTTC

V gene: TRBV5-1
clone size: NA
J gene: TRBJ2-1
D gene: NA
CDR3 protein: CASSKRSGFTRETNEQFF
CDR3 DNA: TGCGCCAGCAGCAAGAGGAGTGGGTTTACTCGAGAAACGAATGAGCAGTTCTTC

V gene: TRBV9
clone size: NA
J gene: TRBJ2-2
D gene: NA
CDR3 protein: CASSAQGDTGELFF
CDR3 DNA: TGTGCCAGCAGCGCCCAGGGTGACACCGGGGAGCTGTTTTTT

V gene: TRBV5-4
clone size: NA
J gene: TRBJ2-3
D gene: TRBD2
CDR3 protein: CASSPVGLAGDTQYF
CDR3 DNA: TGTGCCAGCAGCCCGGTGGGACTAGCTGGAGATACGCAGTATTTT

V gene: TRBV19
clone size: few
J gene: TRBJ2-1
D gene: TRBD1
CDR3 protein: CASSISAGGYNEQFF
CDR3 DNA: TGTGCCAGTAGTATATCGGCAGGGGGATACAATGAGCAGTTCTTC

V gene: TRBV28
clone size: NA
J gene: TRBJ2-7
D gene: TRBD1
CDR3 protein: CASRQGQGNEQYF
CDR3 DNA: TGTGCCAGCAGACAGGGACAGGGGAACGAGCAGTACTTC

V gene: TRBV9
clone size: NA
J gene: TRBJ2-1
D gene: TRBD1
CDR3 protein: CASSTHRDRGNNEQFF
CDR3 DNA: TGTGCCAGCAGTACTCACCGGGACAGGGGTAACAATGAGCAGTTCTTC

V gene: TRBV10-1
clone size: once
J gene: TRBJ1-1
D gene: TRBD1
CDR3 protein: CAREGTGYTEAFF
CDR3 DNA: TGCGCCAGGGAGGGGACAGGATACACTGAAGCTTTCTTT

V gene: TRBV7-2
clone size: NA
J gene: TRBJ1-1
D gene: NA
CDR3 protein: CASSLMTANTEAFF
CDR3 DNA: TGTGCCAGCAGCTTGATGACTGCGAACACTGAAGCTTTCTTT

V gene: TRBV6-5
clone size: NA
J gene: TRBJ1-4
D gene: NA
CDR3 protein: CASLVQFSEKLFF
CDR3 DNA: TGTGCCAGCTTGGTCCAGTTCAGCGAAAAACTGTTTTTT

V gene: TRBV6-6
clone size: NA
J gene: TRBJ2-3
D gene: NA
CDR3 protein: CASSYLSDTQYF
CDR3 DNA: TGTGCCAGCAGTTATCTATCTGATACGCAGTATTTT

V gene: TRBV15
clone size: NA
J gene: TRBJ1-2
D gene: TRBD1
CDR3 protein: CATSLRTGGAPYGYTF
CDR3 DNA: TGTGCCACCAGCCTACGGACAGGGGGCGCTCCCTATGGCTACACCTTC

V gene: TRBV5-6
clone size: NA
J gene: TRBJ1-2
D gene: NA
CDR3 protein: CASSLGGGYGYTF
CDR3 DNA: TGTGCCAGCAGCTTAGGTGGCGGCTATGGCTACACCTTC

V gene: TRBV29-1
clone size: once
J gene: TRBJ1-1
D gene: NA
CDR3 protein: CSVFGTGGKAFF
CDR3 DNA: TGCAGCGTTTTTGGTACGGGGGGAAAAGCTTTCTTT

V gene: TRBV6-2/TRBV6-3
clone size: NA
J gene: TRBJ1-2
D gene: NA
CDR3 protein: CASTPLESYYGYTF
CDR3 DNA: TGTGCCAGCACCCCGTTAGAGTCTTACTATGGCTACACCTTC

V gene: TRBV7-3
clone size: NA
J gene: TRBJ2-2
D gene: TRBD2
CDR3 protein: CASSPTASGSRTGELFF
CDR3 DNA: TGTGCCAGCAGCCCCACGGCTAGCGGGAGCAGGACCGGGGAGCTGTTTTTT

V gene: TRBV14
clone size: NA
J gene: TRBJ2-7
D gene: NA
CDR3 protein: CASSQGLGYEQYF
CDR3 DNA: TGTGCCAGCAGCCAGGGACTCGGCTACGAGCAGTACTTC

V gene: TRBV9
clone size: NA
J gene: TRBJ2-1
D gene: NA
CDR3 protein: CASSVGANSYNEQFF
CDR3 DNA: TGTGCCAGCAGCGTAGGGGCTAACTCCTACAATGAGCAGTTCTTC

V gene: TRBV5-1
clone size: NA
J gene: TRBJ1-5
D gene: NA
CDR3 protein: CASSLEGIGSNQPQHF
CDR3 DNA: TGCGCCAGCAGCTTGGAAGGGATTGGGAGCAATCAGCCCCAGCATTTT

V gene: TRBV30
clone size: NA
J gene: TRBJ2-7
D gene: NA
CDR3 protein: CAWKSFVQGGLVEQYF
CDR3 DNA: TGTGCCTGGAAGAGTTTCGTACAGGGAGGGTTAGTCGAGCAGTACTTC

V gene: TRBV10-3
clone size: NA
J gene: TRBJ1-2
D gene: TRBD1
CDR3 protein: CAIRGLDRASSRNYGYTF
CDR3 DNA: TGTGCCATCAGAGGACTCGACAGGGCCAGCAGCCGGAACTATGGCTACACCTTC

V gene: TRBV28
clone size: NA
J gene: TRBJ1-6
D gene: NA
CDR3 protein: CASSLGGAIRDSPLHF
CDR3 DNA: TGTGCCAGCAGTTTAGGAGGGGCCATAAGGGATTCACCCCTCCACTTT

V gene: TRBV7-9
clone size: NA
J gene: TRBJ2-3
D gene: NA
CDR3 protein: CASSALAGTDTQYF
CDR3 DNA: TGTGCCAGCAGCGCACTAGCTGGGACAGATACGCAGTATTTT

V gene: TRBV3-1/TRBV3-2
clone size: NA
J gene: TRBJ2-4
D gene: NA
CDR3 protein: CASSQEKNIQYF
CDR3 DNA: TGTGCCAGCAGCCAAGAGAAAAACATTCAGTACTTC

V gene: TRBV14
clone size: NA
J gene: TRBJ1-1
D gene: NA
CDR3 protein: CASSQGTNTEAFF
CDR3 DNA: TGTGCCAGCAGCCAAGGCACGAACACTGAAGCTTTCTTT

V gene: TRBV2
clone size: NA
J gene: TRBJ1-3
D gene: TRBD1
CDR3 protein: CASSPGDRSSGNTIYF
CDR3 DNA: TGTGCCAGCAGTCCTGGGGACAGGAGCTCTGGAAACACCATATATTTT

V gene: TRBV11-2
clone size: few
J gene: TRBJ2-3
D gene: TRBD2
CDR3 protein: CASSLEAGGTTKAYF
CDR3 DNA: TGTGCCAGCAGCTTAGAGGCTGGGGGGACTACGAAAGCGTATTTT

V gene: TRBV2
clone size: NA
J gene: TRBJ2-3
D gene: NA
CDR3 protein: CARGLPSSTDTQYF
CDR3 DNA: TGTGCCAGAGGACTACCCTCTAGCACAGATACGCAGTATTTT